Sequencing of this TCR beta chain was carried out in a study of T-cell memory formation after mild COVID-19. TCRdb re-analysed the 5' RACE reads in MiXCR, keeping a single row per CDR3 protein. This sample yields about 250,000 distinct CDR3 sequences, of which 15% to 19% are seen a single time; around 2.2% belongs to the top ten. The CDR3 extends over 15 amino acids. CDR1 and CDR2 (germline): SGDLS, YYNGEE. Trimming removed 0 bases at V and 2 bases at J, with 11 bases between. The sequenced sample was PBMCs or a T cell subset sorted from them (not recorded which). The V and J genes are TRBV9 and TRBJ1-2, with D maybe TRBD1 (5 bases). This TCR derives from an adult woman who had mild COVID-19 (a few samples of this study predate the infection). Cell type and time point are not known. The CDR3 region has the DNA TGTGCCAGCAGCGTAGACGGTGGGGGAAACTATGGCTACACCTTC. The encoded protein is CASSVDGGGNYGYTF.